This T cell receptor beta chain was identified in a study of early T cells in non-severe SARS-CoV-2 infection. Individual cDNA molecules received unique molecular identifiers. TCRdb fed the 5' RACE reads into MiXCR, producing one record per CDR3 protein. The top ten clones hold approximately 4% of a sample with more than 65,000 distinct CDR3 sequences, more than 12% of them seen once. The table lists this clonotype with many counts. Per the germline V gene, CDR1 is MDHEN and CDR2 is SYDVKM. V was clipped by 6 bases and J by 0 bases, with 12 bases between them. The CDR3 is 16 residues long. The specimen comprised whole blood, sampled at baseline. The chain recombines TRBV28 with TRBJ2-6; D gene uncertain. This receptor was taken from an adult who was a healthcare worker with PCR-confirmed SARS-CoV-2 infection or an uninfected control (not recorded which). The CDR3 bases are TGTGCCAGCAGGAACAGAGGTTTCTCTGGGGCCAACGTCCTGACTTTC. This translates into CASRNRGFSGANVLTF.